A selection of T cell receptor beta chains follows, all from one sample in a study of blood T cell repertoires in COVID-19. Assay: immunoSEQ multiplex PCR; the TCRdb copy retains only in-frame clones and omits some. The sample consists of approximately 280,000 clones, approximately 80% of them appearing once. Sequenced: PBMCs or T cells enriched from blood (not recorded which). These receptors were collected from a man aged 35 to 55 who had been exposed to COVID-19. CDR3s include the opening cysteine and the closing phenylalanine or tryptophan. Clone size is given for some rows only: seen once, a few or many times, or a class if the clone is expanded.

clone size: -
V gene: TRBV5-1
CDR3 protein: CASTPGGYTGELFF

clone size: -
V gene: TRBV27
CDR3 protein: CASSHRTRRSGHGYTF

clone size: few
V gene: TRBV30
CDR3 protein: CAWGAGTSGYTGELFF

clone size: -
V gene: TRBV27
CDR3 protein: CASSLTLVGGQKFF

clone size: -
V gene: TRBV24-1
CDR3 protein: CATSQTSGSKNTQYF

clone size: few
V gene: TRBV11-3
CDR3 protein: CASSLGLAGGLDIQYF

clone size: -
V gene: TRBV11-2
CDR3 protein: CASSLDRVTGELFF

clone size: -
V gene: TRBV24-1
CDR3 protein: CATQPGGADTQYF

clone size: -
V gene: TRBV24-1
CDR3 protein: CATSDYGQLNEKLFF

clone size: -
V gene: TRBV24-1
CDR3 protein: CATSDSRDRADSYYGYTF

clone size: -
V gene: TRBV7-9
CDR3 protein: CASEMDRVGYEQYF

clone size: few
V gene: TRBV30
CDR3 protein: CAWRPGVLGNQPQHF

clone size: -
V gene: TRBV19
CDR3 protein: CASSGQRGFHEKLFF

clone size: -
V gene: TRBV2
CDR3 protein: CASSGLPGTGPGYTF